These 12 T cell receptor beta chains were all obtained from the same sample, sequenced in a study of shared clonotypes between healthy human individuals. CD45RO-negative, CCR7-positively selected cells formed the naive CD8 fraction, excluding terminally differentiated effector memory CD45RA+ cells. Generated by immunoSEQ multiplex PCR, the TCRdb table keeps only in-frame clones and is missing some. The sample records 2 million or so clones, less than 95% being singletons. The sample comprised naive CD8+ T cells sorted from blood. Receptor source: a man aged 18 to 30 in good health.

The V call is TRBV28, the J call TRBJ1-5; D ambiguous. Trimming shortened V by 8 bases and J by 3 bases, and 5 bases separated the two germline ends. This CDR3 has 11 amino acids. Germline CDR1 is MDHEN and CDR2 is SYDVKM. CDR3 residues: CASGDNQPQHF. CDR3 nucleotides: TGTGCCAGCGGTGACAATCAGCCCCAGCATTTT.

The rearrangement uses TRBV19 and TRBJ2-7, with D possibly being TRBD2 (5 bases). The CDR3 loop spans 13 amino acids. Trimming cost V 5 bases and J 2 bases, with 10 bases left between them. Germline assignment: CDR1 LNHDA and CDR2 SQIVND (reference sequence). CDR3 DNA sequence: TGTGCCAGTAGTCACGGGGTTGCCTACGAGCAGTACTTC. This translates into CASSHGVAYEQYF.

The chain joins TRBV27 to TRBJ2-5, with D tentatively TRBD1 (7 bases). The CDR3 runs 12 residues. Germline V gene lookup returns CDR1 MNHEY and CDR2 SMNVEV (reference sequence). V dropped 6 bases and J dropped 7 bases, with 12 bases sitting between them. The DNA for the CDR3 is TGTGCCAGCAGCGGAGGGGGCGTGACCCAGTACTTC. Amino acids: CASSGGGVTQYF.

The gene calls are TRBV2 and TRBJ2-7, with TRBD1 matching over 8 bases. From germline, CDR1 is SNHLY and CDR2 FYNNEI. CDR3 length: 15 amino acids. The V and J ends lost 7 bases and 4 bases, in that order; junction bases with no gene match: 12. The CDR3 sequence: CASTERGQGYYEQYF. Written as DNA, the CDR3 is TGTGCCAGCACCGAACGAGGACAGGGCTATTACGAGCAGTACTTC.

On this clone itself: Other DNA sequences in the same sample also yield this CDR3. V and J are TRBV4-3 and TRBJ2-3; D is perhaps TRBD2 (6 bases). The germline CDR1 and CDR2 sequences are LGHNA and YSLEER. V was clipped by 4 bases and J by 0 bases, with 11 bases between them. The CDR3 is made up of 15 amino acids. The CDR3 sequence is CASSPLAASTDTQYF. The CDR3 DNA follows: TGCGCCAGCAGCCCTTTAGCGGCTAGCACAGATACGCAGTATTTT.

V and J are TRBV5-6 and TRBJ1-4; 8 positions agree with TRBD1. CDR1 and CDR2 from the germline V gene are SGHDT and YYEEEE. The CDR3 extends over 16 amino acids. V trimming: 0 bases; J trimming: 2 bases; junction bases outside the gene matches: 3. This CDR3 reads CASSLAAGGTNEKLFF. CDR3 DNA sequence: TGTGCCAGCAGCTTGGCCGCAGGGGGCACTAATGAAAAACTGTTTTTT.

J is TRBJ2-7 and V is TRBV7-2, with D hard to call. The CDR3 runs 13 residues. V was shortened by 0 bases and J by 7 bases, with 10 bases between the two germline ends. Germline CDR1 SGHTA, CDR2 FQGNSA. Here the CDR3 reads CASSLASGREQYF. CDR3 nucleotide sequence: TGTGCCAGCAGCTTAGCTTCTGGTCGTGAGCAGTACTTC.

The chain recombines TRBV13 with TRBJ1-3; D gene unclear. Germline CDR1 reads PRHDT; CDR2 reads FYEKMQ (reference sequence). V lost 1 base and J lost 6, with 7 bases in between. The CDR3 is 13 amino acids. The CDR3 DNA reads TGTGCCAGCAGCTTAGTCGGAGAAAACACCATATATTTT. Amino acids: CASSLVGENTIYF.

With respect to this clone: The junction does not match germline at one end; this may be a read error. This chain connects TRBV28 to TRBJ1-1; no clear D gene. This CDR3 has 15 residues. Germline CDR1 reads MDHEN; CDR2 reads SYDVKM. The CDR3: CGSEDRGVARTEAFF. The CDR3 DNA follows: TGTGGCAGCGAGGATCGTGGGGTAGCGAGGACTGAAGCTTTCTTT.

The chain combines TRBV15 with TRBJ2-1, with TRBD2 matching 12 bases. The junction had 5 bases not matched to a gene; V was cut back by 1 base and J by 7 bases. Germline V gene data show CDR1 as LNHNV and CDR2 as YYDKDF (reference sequence). The CDR3 extends over 16 amino acids. The CDR3 nucleotides read TGTGCCACCAGCAGAGGACTAGCGGGAGTAGATAATGAGCAGTTCTTC. Protein: CATSRGLAGVDNEQFF.

Comment on this clone: One end of the junction varies from germline; a read error may be responsible. The gene calls are TRBV7-7 and TRBJ2-5, with 8 bases lining up with TRBD1. Germline V gene lookup returns CDR1 SSHAT and CDR2 FNYEAQ (reference sequence). The CDR3 consists of 15 residues. CDR3 DNA: TGTGCTAGCACTATTTCGACAGGGGAGCAAGAGACCCAGTACTTC. The encoded protein is CASTISTGEQETQYF.

The chain employs TRBV28 and TRBJ1-2; no reliable D call. This CDR3 region has 16 residues. With 3 bases removed from V and 0 bases from J, the gap between germline ends came to 14 bases. Per germline, CDR1 MDHEN and CDR2 SYDVKM. Here the CDR3 reads CASSFQAISPNYGYTF. Here the CDR3 DNA reads TGTGCCAGCAGTTTTCAGGCCATCTCCCCTAACTATGGCTACACCTTC.